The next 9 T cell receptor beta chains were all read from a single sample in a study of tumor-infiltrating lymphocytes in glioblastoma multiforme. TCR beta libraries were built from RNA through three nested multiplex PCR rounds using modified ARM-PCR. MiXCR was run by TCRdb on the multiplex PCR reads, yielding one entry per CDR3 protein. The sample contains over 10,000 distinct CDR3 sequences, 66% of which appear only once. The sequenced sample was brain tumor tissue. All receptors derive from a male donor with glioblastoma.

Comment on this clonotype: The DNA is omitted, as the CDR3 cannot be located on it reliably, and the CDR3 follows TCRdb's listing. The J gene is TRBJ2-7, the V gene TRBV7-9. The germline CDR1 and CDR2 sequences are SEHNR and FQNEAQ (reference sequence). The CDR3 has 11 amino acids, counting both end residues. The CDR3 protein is CACSVDGEQYF.

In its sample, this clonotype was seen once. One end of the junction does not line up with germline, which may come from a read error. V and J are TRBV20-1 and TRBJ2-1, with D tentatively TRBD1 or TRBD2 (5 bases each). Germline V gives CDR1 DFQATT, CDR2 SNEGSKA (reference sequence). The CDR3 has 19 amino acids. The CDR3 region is CSARDSGTSGILGYSEQFF. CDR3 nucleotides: TGCAGTGCTAGAGATTCGGGGACCTCCGGGATCCTCGGGTACAGTGAGCAGTTCTTC.

DNA of the CDR3: TGCGCCAGCGGCCAGGATCGACATACAGATACGCAGTATTTT. This codes for CASGQDRHTDTQYF. The chain employs TRBV5-1 and TRBJ2-3, with D unclear. This CDR3 spans 14 amino acids. With 7 bases removed from V and 3 bases from J, the gap between germline ends came to 15 bases. Germline V gives CDR1 SGHRS, CDR2 YFSETQ.

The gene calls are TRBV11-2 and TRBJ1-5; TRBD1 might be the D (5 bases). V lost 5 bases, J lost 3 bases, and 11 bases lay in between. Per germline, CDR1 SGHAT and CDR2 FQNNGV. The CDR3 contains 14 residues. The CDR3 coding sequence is TGTGCCAGCAGCCGGGACCGATACAATCAGCCCCAGCATTTT. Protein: CASSRDRYNQPQHF.

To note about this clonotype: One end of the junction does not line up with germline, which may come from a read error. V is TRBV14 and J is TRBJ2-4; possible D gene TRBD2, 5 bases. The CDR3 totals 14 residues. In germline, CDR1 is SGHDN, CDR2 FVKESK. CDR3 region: CASSQAGVCNIQHF. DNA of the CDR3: TGTGCCAGCAGCCAAGCCGGGGTGTGTAACATTCAGCACTTC.

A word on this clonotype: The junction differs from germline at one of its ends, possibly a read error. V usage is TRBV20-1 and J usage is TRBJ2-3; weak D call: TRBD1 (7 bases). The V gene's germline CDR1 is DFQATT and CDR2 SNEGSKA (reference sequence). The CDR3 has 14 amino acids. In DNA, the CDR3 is TGCAGTACTAGAGATGCTCAGGGGGGAAATAGGCAGTATTTT. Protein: CSTRDAQGGNRQYF.

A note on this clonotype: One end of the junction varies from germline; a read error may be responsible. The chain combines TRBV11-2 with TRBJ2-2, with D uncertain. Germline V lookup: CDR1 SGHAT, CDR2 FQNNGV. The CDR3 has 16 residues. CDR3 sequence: CASGLNSWGGTGELFF. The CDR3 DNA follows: TGTGCCAGCGGCTTAAATAGCTGGGGTGGAACCGGGGAGCTGTTTTTT.

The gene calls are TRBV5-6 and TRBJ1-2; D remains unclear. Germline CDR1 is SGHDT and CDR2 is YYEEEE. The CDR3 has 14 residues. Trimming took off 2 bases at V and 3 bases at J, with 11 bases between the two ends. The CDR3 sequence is CASSLRGDHYGYTF. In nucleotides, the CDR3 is TGTGCCAGCAGCTTACGTGGGGATCACTATGGCTACACCTTC.

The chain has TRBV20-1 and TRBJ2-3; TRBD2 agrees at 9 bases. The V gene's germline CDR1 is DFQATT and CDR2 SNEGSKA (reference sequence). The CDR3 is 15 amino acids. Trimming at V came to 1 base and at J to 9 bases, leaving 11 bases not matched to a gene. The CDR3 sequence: CSARVPSGESETQYF. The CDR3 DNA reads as TGCAGTGCTAGAGTCCCTAGCGGGGAATCGGAGACGCAGTATTTT.